These T cell receptor beta chains were read from a single sample in a study of tumor-infiltrating lymphocytes in primary liver carcinoma. A single record per CDR3 protein comes from TCRdb applying MiXCR to the multiplex PCR reads. The sample includes roughly 100,000 distinct CDR3 sequences, 82% of them seen just once. The sample consisted of liver tumor tissue from sampling region 3. The receptors stem from a man aged 35 to 55 with primary liver carcinoma and hepatitis B virus infection. CDR3s leave out the opening cysteine and the closing phenylalanine or tryptophan.

V gene	J gene	CDR3 protein
TRBV4-2	TRBJ2-7	ASIQENTGGEQY
TRBV7-9	TRBJ1-2	TSSSSGQGDIYGYT
TRBV28	TRBJ2-1	ASINSGSSYNEQF
TRBV10-2	TRBJ1-1	ASSEAENTEAF
TRBV12-3/TRBV12-4	TRBJ1-1	ASSLATGPRGGTEAF
TRBV4-3	TRBJ2-1	PSSQDQGRAGPYNEQF
TRBV4-3	TRBJ2-3	TSSQGLGIDTQY
TRBV29-1	TRBJ2-2	SVGTSAANTGGLL
TRBV6-1	TRBJ2-7	ASSEGPSSYEQY
TRBV7-2	TRBJ2-3	ANRRTSGSGGTDTHY
TRBV12-3/TRBV12-4	TRBJ1-1	ASSFGKHSEAF
TRBV6-1	TRBJ2-7	ACSDGNRAEQY
TRBV11-2	TRBJ2-7	ASSYGRLYASEQY
TRBV14	TRBJ2-5	ASNQAGLAVTQETQY
TRBV5-1	TRBJ2-1	ASSLVSWEGRHLYDEQF
TRBV6-1	TRBJ2-5	ASRVWGTSSRETQY
TRBV11-2	TRBJ2-2	AISSSSGANTGELF
TRBV28	TRBJ1-2	ASRTDREAYGYT
TRBV18	TRBJ1-5	ANSTGNQPQH
TRBV10-3	TRBJ1-1	AICEFNTVNIEAF
TRBV12-3/TRBV12-4	TRBJ2-5	VSSSGTGDQETLY
TRBV4-3	TRBJ2-3	ATSHAPLTEGDTQY
TRBV5-1	TRBJ2-3	ASSLGQGVDTQY
TRBV10-3	TRBJ2-1	AISESSGTPEQF
TRBV30	TRBJ1-1	AWSKGHGAEAF
TRBV4-2	TRBJ2-7	VSSEAPDLQHEQY
TRBV24-1	TRBJ2-6	ATSEVRAGANVLT
TRBV29-1	TRBJ2-1	SVRDYANNEQI